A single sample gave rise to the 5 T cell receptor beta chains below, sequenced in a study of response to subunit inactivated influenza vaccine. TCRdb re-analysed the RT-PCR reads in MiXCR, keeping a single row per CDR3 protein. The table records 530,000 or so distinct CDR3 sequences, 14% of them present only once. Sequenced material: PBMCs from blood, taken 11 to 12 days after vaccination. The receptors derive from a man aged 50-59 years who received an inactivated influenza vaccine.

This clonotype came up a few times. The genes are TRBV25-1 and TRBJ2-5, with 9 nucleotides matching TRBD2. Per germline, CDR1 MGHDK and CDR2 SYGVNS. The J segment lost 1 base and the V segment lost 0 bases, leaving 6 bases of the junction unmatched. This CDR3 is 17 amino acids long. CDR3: CASSEYGLAGTQETQYF. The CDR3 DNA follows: TGTGCCAGCAGTGAATATGGTCTAGCGGGGACCCAAGAGACCCAGTACTTC.

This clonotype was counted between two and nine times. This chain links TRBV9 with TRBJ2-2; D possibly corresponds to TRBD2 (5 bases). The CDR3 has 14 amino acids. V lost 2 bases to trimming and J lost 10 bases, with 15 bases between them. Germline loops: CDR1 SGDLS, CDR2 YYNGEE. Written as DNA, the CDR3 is TGTGCCAGCAGCGTCGCGGACTTTCCAACGGAGCTGTTTTTT. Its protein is CASSVADFPTELFF.

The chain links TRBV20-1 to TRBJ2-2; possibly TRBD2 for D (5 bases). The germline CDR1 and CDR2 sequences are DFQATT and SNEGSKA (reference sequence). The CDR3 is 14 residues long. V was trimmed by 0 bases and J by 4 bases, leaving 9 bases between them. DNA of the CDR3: TGCAGTGCTAGAGAAGTGGGAGTCACCGGGGAGCTGTTTTTT. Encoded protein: CSAREVGVTGELFF.

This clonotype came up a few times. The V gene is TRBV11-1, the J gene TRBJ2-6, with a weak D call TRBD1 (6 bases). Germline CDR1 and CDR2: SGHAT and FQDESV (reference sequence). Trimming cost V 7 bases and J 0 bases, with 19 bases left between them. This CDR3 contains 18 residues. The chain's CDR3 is CASTSITGLFSGANVLTF. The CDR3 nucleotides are TGTGCCAGCACCAGTATTACAGGGCTATTCTCTGGGGCCAACGTCCTGACTTTC.

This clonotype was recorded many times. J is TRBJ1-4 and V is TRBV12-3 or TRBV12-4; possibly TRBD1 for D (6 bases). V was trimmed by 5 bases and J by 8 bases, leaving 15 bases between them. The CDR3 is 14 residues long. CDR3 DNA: TGTGCCAGCAGTCCGGGACAAGGATTGGAAAAACTGTTTTTT. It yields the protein CASSPGQGLEKLFF.